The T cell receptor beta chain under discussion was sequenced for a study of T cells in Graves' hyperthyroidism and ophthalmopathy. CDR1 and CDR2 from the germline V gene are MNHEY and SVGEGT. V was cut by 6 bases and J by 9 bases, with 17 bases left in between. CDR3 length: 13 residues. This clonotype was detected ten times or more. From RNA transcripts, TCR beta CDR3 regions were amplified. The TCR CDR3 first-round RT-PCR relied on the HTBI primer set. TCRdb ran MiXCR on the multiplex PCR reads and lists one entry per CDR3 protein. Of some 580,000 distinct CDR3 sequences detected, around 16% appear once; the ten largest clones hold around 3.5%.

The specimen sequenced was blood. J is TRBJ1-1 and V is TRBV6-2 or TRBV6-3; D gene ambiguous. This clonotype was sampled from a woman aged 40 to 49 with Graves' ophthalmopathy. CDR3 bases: TGTGCCAGCAGCCCAGCAGTAGGAAGTAAAGCTTTCTTT. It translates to CASSPAVGSKAFF.